Listed below are T cell receptor beta chains from one sample, sequenced in a study of vaccination and CD4 T cells after COVID-19. No antigen has been identified for these receptors. In TCRdb, the PCR reads were re-called with MiXCR into one record per CDR3 protein. Among about 24,000 distinct CDR3 sequences listed, 60% were seen once. The specimen comprised CD4+ T cells from blood, cultured in vitro, sampled after SARS-CoV-2 vaccination. Source of these receptors: a human donor who received a COVID-19 vaccine. Each CDR3 is given with its conserved first and last residue. A D gene is named only where the DNA matches it firmly. Part of the rows lack a size; the others show once, few, many or a class for expanded clones.

J gene | clone size | D gene | V gene | CDR3 DNA | CDR3 protein
TRBJ2-3 | once | TRBD2 | TRBV7-3 | TGTGCCAGCAGTCAAGCGGGGCCGAGCACAGATACGCAGTATTTT | CASSQAGPSTDTQYF
TRBJ1-4 | - | - | TRBV7-8 | TGTGCCAGCAGCTTAGGCACGAGAGAAAAACTGTTTTTT | CASSLGTREKLFF
TRBJ1-1 | - | - | TRBV20-1 | TGCAGTGCTTACACCCACCGGGGTCCAGGCGGTGAAGCTTTCTTT | CSAYTHRGPGGEAFF
TRBJ1-5 | - | - | TRBV6-1 | TGTGCCAGCACCGGGGACGGTAATCAGCCCCAGCATTTT | CASTGDGNQPQHF
TRBJ2-5 | - | - | TRBV5-1 | TGCGCCAGCAGCTTTGACAGCCAAGAGACCCAGTACTTC | CASSFDSQETQYF
TRBJ2-3 | - | - | TRBV12-3/TRBV12-4 | TGTGCCAGCAGTTTCGAGGTTACAGATACGCAGTATTTT | CASSFEVTDTQYF
TRBJ2-7 | - | - | TRBV20-1 | TGCAGTGCTAGAGATTCGGCCCGAACCTACGAGCAGTACTTC | CSARDSARTYEQYF
TRBJ1-3 | medium-sized | - | TRBV19 | TGTGCCAGTAGTGCAAACATCGGAACCTCAGGAAACACCATATATTTT | CASSANIGTSGNTIYF
TRBJ2-2 | - | TRBD1 | TRBV6-1 | TGTGCCAGCAGTCAGGGGGTTCAAACCGGGGAGCTGTTTTTT | CASSQGVQTGELFF
TRBJ1-5 | - | - | TRBV12-3/TRBV12-4 | TGTGCCAGCAGTTTGGGGTTTAATCAGCCCCAGCATTTT | CASSLGFNQPQHF
TRBJ2-3 | - | TRBD2 | TRBV12-3/TRBV12-4 | TGTGCCAGCAGTACGACTAGCGGGTCCAATACGCAGTATTTT | CASSTTSGSNTQYF
TRBJ2-1 | - | TRBD2 | TRBV6-5 | TGTGCCAGCAGTTACCTGGGGGCGGGGGGTTTATACAATGAGCAGTTCTTC | CASSYLGAGGLYNEQFF
TRBJ2-4 | - | - | TRBV20-1 | TGCAGTGCTGCGACTGTAGCCAAAAACATTCAGTACTTC | CSAATVAKNIQYF
TRBJ1-3 | - | - | TRBV27 | TGTGCCAGCAGTCTGACAGGCTCTGGAAACACCATATATTTT | CASSLTGSGNTIYF
TRBJ2-1 | - | - | TRBV20-1 | TGCAGTGCTAGAGATCAGATCCAGAGCTCCTACAATGAGCAGTTCTTC | CSARDQIQSSYNEQFF
TRBJ2-2 | - | TRBD1 | TRBV7-8 | TGTGCCAGCAGCTGGGACAGGGCGGGCACCGGGGAGCTGTTTTTT | CASSWDRAGTGELFF
TRBJ1-3 | - | TRBD1 | TRBV5-4 | TGTGCCAGCAGTTCAGGGGGCCCGGGGGGAAACACCATATATTTT | CASSSGGPGGNTIYF
TRBJ2-7 | - | TRBD1 | TRBV15 | TGTGCCACCAGTCCCCGCCGGGGGACAGGGTCCTACGAGCAGTACTTC | CATSPRRGTGSYEQYF
TRBJ1-2 | once | - | TRBV5-1 | TGCGCCAGCAGCTTGGGGGCAGGGCATGGCTACACCTTC | CASSLGAGHGYTF
TRBJ1-1 | - | TRBD1 | TRBV7-3 | TGTGCCAGCAGCTTAACAGGGGGCCGGACTGAAGCTTTCTTT | CASSLTGGRTEAFF
TRBJ1-6 | - | TRBD1 | TRBV12-3/TRBV12-4 | TGTGCCAGCAGTCGGACAGGGAAAGGGAGCTCCTATAATTCACCCCTCCACTTT | CASSRTGKGSSYNSPLHF
TRBJ2-5 | - | - | TRBV7-9 | TGTGCCAGCAGCTTAGGTCCAGCGGCAATCAACCAGTACTTC | CASSLGPAAINQYF
TRBJ2-5 | few | TRBD2 | TRBV15 | TGTGCCACCAGCAGGACTAGCGGGGGGGTAAAAGGAGAGACCCAGTACTTC | CATSRTSGGVKGETQYF
TRBJ2-1 | once | TRBD1 | TRBV5-6 | TGTGCCAGCAGCTTGGGACAGGGGAGGAATGAGCAGTTCTTC | CASSLGQGRNEQFF
TRBJ1-2 | - | TRBD1 | TRBV7-9 | TGTGCCAGCAGCTCGTGGGACAGGGTGGCTCTAGGCTACACCTTC | CASSSWDRVALGYTF
TRBJ2-7 | - | - | TRBV30 | TGTGCCTGGAGTGTGATGGCTCCTTACGAGCAGTACTTC | CAWSVMAPYEQYF
TRBJ1-6 | - | - | TRBV27 | TGTGCCAGCAGTTTATACAGTGGTTACAATTCACCCCTCCACTTT | CASSLYSGYNSPLHF
TRBJ1-5 | few | TRBD1 | TRBV30 | TGTGCCTGGAGTGTAGGGGACAGGATAAATCAGCCCCAGCATTTT | CAWSVGDRINQPQHF
TRBJ1-6 | - | - | TRBV19 | TGTGCCAGTACTATTAAGGGACCTAATTCACCCCTCCACTTT | CASTIKGPNSPLHF
TRBJ2-5 | - | - | TRBV7-8 | TGTGCCAGCAGCGCCCGTCTCAGGGGGGGTGAGCAAGAGACCCAGTACTTC | CASSARLRGGEQETQYF
TRBJ2-5 | - | TRBD2 | TRBV5-4 | TGTGCCAGCAGCACCGGACTAGCGGGGGAGGGGGAGACCCAGTACTTC | CASSTGLAGEGETQYF
TRBJ1-5 | - | - | TRBV20-1 | TGCAGTGCTAGCTTCGGGGTAAGCAATCAGCCCCAGCATTTT | CSASFGVSNQPQHF
TRBJ1-5 | - | - | TRBV7-2 | TGTGCCAGCAGCTTTCTGGACAATCAGCCCCAGCATTTT | CASSFLDNQPQHF
TRBJ2-3 | - | - | TRBV6-1 | TGTGCCAGCAGCCCTTCGACGGGCACAGATACGCAGTATTTT | CASSPSTGTDTQYF
TRBJ2-3 | few | TRBD2 | TRBV15 | TGTGCCACCAGCAGAGAAGTGAGCGGGGGGGCCCGTAGGCAGTATTTT | CATSREVSGGARRQYF
TRBJ2-1 | - | TRBD1 | TRBV20-1 | TGCAGTGCTCCCCGACAGGGTCCCTTCTTAGACAATGAGCAGTTCTTC | CSAPRQGPFLDNEQFF
TRBJ2-2 | few | - | TRBV19 | TGTGCCAGTAGGTTAGTCTGGAACACCGGGGAGCTGTTTTTT | CASRLVWNTGELFF
TRBJ2-7 | few | - | TRBV27 | TGTGCCAGCAGACCCGACAGCTACGAGCAGTACTTC | CASRPDSYEQYF
TRBJ2-7 | - | - | TRBV27 | TGTGCCAGCAGTCCACTATTTTCCTACGAGCAGTACTTC | CASSPLFSYEQYF
TRBJ2-1 | - | TRBD2 | TRBV12-3/TRBV12-4 | TGTGCCAGCAGTCTAGCGGGGGGGCCCTACAATGAGCAGTTCTTC | CASSLAGGPYNEQFF
TRBJ2-2 | few | - | TRBV6-1 | TGTGCCAGCCTGCAGGGGAACACCGGGGAGCTGTTTTTT | CASLQGNTGELFF
TRBJ2-3 | few | - | TRBV20-1 | TGCAGTGCTAGAGAGGGTCTGAGGGATACGCAGTATTTT | CSAREGLRDTQYF
TRBJ1-6 | few | - | TRBV19 | TGTGCCAGTAGTATTCTCCTTGGGGGGGGGCACTTCTCCTATAATTCACCCCTCCACTTT | CASSILLGGGHFSYNSPLHF
TRBJ1-3 | - | - | TRBV27 | TGTGCCAGCAGTTTACGAAGGGGTGCTGGAAACACCATATATTTT | CASSLRRGAGNTIYF
TRBJ2-3 | - | TRBD2 | TRBV30 | TGTGCCTGGAGAGGGACTAGCGGGGAGTACACAGATACGCAGTATTTT | CAWRGTSGEYTDTQYF
TRBJ1-5 | - | - | TRBV11-3 | TGTGCCAGCAGCCCCCCACGCGGTCAGCCCCAGCATTTT | CASSPPRGQPQHF
TRBJ1-2 | - | - | TRBV23-1 | TGCGCCAGCAGTCGATCATATGTCGGGGGGCTCTTGAGGAACTATGGCTACACCTTC | CASSRSYVGGLLRNYGYTF
TRBJ1-6 | once | - | TRBV7-2 | TGTGCCAGCAGATCCGGGGCGAATTCACCCCTCCACTTT | CASRSGANSPLHF
TRBJ1-5 | - | TRBD1 | TRBV2 | TGTGCCAGCAGGGACAGGGACGGACAGCCCCAGCATTTT | CASRDRDGQPQHF
TRBJ1-6 | - | TRBD1 | TRBV20-1 | TGCAGTGCCCTCCGACAGGGTAGGGGGTCACCCCTCCACTTT | CSALRQGRGSPLHF
TRBJ2-1 | - | - | TRBV6-1 | TGTGCCAGCAGACCTCCCGGGATTTACAATGAGCAGTTCTTC | CASRPPGIYNEQFF